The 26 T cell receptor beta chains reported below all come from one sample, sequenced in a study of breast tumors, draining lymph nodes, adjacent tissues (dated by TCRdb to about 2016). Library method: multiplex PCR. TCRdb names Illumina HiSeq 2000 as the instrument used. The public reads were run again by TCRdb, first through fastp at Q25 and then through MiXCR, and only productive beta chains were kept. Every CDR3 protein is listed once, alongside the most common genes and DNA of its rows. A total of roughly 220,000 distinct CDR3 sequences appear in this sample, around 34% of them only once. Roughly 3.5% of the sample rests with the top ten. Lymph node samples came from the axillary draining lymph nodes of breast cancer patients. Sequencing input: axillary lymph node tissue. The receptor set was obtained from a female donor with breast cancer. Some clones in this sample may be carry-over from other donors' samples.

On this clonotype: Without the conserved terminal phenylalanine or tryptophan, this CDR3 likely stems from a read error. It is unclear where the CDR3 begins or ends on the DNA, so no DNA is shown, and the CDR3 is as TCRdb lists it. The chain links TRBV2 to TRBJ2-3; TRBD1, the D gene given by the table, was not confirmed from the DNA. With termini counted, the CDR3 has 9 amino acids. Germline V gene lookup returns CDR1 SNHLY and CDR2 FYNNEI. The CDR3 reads CASSEDGTG.

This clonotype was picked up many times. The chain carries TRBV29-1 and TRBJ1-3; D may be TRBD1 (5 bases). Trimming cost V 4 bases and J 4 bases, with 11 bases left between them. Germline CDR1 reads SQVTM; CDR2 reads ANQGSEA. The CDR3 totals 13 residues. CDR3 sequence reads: CSVGFGTGNTIYF. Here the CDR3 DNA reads TGCAGCGTTGGGTTTGGGACCGGAAACACCATATATTTT.

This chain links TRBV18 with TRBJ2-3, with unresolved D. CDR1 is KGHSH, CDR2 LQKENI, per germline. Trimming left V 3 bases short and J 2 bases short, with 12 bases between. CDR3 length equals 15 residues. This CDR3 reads CASSPLPGLTDTQYF. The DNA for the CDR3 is TGTGCCAGCTCACCTCTTCCCGGGCTCACAGATACGCAGTATTTT.

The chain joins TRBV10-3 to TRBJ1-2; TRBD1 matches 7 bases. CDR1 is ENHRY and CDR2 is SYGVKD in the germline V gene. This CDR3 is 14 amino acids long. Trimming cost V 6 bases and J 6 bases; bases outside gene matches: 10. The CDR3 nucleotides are TGTGCCATCAGCAAGAGCACAGGGGCCCATGGCTACACCTTC. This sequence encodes CAISKSTGAHGYTF.

Here the CDR3 DNA reads TGTGCCAGCAGCTTAGCGATGGCCGGAAATCAGCCCCAGCATTTT. Its translation: CASSLAMAGNQPQHF. The V and J genes are TRBV7-3 and TRBJ1-5; D is unclear. The CDR3 is 15 residues long. The germline V gene encodes CDR1 SGHTA and CDR2 FQGTGA. The V gene lost 2 bases and the J gene lost 4 bases, with 12 bases spanning the gap.

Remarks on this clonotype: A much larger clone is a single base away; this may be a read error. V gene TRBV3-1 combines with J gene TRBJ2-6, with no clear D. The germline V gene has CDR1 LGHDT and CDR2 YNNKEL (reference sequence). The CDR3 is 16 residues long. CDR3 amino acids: CARSRTTVSGANVLTF. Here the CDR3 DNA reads TGTGCCAGAAGCCGCACCACGGTCTCTGGGGCCAACGTCCTGACTTTC.

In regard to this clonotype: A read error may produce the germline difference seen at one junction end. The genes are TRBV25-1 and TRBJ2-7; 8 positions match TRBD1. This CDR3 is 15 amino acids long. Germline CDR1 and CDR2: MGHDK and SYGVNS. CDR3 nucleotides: TGTGCCGGCAGCTTGATGGCAGGGGGCCCCTACGAGCAGTACTTC. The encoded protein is CAGSLMAGGPYEQYF.

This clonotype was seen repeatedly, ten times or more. CDR3 sequence (DNA): TGCAGTGCAGACCGACGACAGGGCCGCGATGAAAAACTGTTTTTT. It is translated as CSADRRQGRDEKLFF. The chain links TRBV20-1 to TRBJ1-4; 7 bases map to TRBD1. Trimming cost V 6 bases and J 6 bases; bases outside gene matches: 13. This CDR3 is built from 15 residues. Germline CDR1 reads DFQATT; CDR2 reads SNEGSKA (reference sequence).

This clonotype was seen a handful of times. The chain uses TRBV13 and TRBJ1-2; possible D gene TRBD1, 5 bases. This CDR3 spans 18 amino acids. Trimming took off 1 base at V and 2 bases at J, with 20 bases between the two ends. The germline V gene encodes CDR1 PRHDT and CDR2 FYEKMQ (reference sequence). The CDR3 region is CASSLADRVGDFNYGYTF. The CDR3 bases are TGTGCCAGCAGCTTAGCGGATAGGGTAGGGGATTTCAACTATGGCTACACCTTC.

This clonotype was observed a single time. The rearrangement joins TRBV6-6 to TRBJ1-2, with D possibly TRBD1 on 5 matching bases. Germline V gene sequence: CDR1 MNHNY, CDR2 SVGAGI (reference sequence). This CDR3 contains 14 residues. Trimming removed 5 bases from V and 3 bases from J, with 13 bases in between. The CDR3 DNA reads TGTGCCAGCAGTCGGGGCACCTCTGACTATGGCTACACCTTC. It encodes CASSRGTSDYGYTF.

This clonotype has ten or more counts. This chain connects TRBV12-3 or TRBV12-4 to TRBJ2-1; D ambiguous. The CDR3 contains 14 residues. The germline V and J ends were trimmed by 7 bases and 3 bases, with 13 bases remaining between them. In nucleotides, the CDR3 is TGTGCCAGCACCGTCGGTAGGTTCTACAATGAGCAGTTCTTC. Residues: CASTVGRFYNEQFF.

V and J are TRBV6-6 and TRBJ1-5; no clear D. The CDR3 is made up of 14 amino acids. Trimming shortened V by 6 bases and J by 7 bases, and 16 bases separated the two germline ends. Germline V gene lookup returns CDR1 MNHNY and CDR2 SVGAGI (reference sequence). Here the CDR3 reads CASSNPHFGQPQHF. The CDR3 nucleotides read TGTGCCAGCAGCAACCCTCATTTCGGACAGCCCCAGCATTTT.

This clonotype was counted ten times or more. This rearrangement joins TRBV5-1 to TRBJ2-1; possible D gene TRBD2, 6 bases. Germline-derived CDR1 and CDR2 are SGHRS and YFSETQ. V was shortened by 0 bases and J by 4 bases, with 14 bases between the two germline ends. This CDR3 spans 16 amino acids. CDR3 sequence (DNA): TGCGCCAGCAGCTTGGAAGGGGCGGGGAAATACAATGAGCAGTTCTTC. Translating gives CASSLEGAGKYNEQFF. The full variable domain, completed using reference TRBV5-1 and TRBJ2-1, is KAGVTQTPRYLIKTRGQQVTLSCSPISGHRSVSWYQQTPGQGLQFLFEYFSETQRNKGNFPGRFSGRQFSNSRSEMNVSTLELGDSALYLCASSLEGAGKYNEQFFGPGTRLTVL.

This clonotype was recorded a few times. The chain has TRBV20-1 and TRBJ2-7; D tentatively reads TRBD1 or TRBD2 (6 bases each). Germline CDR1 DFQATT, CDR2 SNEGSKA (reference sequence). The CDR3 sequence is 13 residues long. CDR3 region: CRIDRDKEGEQYF. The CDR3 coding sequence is TGCAGAATAGACCGGGACAAGGAGGGGGAGCAGTACTTC.

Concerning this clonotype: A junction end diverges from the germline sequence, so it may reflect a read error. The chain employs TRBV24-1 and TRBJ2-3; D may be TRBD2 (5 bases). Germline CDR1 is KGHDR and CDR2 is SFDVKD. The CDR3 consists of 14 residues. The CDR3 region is CATSGSGSRDTQYF. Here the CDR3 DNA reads TGTGCCACCAGTGGTAGTGGGAGCAGAGATACGCAGTATTTT.

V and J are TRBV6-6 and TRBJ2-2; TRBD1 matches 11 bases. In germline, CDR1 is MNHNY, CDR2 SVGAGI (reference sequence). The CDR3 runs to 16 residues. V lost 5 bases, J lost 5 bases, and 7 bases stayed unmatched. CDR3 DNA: TGTGCCAGCAGTCTCGGACAGGGGGCGATGACCGGGGAGCTGTTTTTT. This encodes CASSLGQGAMTGELFF.

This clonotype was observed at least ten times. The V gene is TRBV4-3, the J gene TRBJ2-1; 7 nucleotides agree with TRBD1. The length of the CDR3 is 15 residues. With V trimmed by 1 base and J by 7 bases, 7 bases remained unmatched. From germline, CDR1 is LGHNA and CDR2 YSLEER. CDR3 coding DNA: TGCGCCAGCAGCCAAGTCGTACAGGGGTTGAATGAGCAGTTCTTC. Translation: CASSQVVQGLNEQFF.

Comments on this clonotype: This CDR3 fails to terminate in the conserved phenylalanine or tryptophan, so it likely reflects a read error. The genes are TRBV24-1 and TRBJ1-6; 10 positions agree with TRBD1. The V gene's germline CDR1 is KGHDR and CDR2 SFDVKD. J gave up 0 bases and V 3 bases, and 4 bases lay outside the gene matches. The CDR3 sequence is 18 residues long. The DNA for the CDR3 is TGTGCCACCAGTGATCCCCGGACAGGGGGCTCCTATAATTCACCCCTCCACCTT. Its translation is CATSDPRTGGSYNSPLHL.

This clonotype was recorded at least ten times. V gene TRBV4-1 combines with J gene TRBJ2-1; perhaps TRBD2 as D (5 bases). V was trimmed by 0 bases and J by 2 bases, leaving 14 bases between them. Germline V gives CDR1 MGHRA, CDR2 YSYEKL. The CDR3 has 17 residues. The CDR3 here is CASSQDRVRVPYNEQFF. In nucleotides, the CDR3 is TGCGCCAGCAGCCAAGACCGCGTGAGGGTCCCCTACAATGAGCAGTTCTTC.

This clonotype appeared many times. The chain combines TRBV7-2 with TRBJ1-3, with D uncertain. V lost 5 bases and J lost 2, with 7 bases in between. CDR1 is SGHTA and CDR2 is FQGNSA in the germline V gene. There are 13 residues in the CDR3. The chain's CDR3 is CASSLKPGNTIYF. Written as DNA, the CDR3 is TGTGCCAGCAGCCTGAAGCCTGGAAACACCATATATTTT.

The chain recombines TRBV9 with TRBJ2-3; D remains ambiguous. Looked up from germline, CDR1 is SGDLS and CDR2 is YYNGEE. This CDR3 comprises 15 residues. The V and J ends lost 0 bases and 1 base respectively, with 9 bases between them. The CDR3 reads CASSVEPVRTDTQYF. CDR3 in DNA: TGTGCCAGCAGCGTAGAACCAGTACGCACAGATACGCAGTATTTT.

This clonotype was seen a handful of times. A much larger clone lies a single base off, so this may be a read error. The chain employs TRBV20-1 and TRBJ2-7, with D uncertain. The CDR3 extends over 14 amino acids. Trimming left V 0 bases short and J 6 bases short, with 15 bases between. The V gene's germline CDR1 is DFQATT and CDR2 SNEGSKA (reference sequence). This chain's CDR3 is CSAREVGSTSEQYF. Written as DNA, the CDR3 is TGCAGTGCTAGAGAAGTGGGGTCCACCTCCGAGCAGTACTTC.

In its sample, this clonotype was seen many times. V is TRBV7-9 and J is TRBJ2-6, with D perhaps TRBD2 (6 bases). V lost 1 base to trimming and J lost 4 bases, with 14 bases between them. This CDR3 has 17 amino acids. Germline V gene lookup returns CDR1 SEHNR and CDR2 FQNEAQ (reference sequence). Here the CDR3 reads CASSLDLRGYGANVLTF. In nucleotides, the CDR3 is TGTGCCAGCAGCTTAGATTTGCGGGGTTACGGGGCCAACGTCCTGACTTTC.

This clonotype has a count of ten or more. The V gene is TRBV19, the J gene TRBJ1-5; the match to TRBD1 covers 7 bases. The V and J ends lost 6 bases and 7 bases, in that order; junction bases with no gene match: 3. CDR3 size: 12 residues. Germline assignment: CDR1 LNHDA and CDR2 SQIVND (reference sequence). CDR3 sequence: CASRRGLQPQHF. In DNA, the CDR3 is TGTGCCAGTAGGAGGGGGCTCCAGCCCCAGCATTTT.

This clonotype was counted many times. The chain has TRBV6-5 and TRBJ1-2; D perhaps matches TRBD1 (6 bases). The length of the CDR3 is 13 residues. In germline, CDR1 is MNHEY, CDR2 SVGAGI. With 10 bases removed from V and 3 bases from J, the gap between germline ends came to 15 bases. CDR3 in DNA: TGTGCCATCAAAGGGGGTCCCCACTATGGCTACACCTTC. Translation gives CAIKGGPHYGYTF.

CDR3 residues: CASSSGGTSGASDTQYF. Written as DNA, the CDR3 is TGTGCCAGCAGTTCCGGCGGGACTAGCGGGGCATCAGATACGCAGTATTTT. The chain couples TRBV25-1 to TRBJ2-3; 13 nucleotides align to TRBD2. V dropped 5 bases and J dropped 4; count of bases not matched to a gene: 9. Germline V gene sequence: CDR1 MGHDK, CDR2 SYGVNS. The CDR3 sequence is 17 residues long.